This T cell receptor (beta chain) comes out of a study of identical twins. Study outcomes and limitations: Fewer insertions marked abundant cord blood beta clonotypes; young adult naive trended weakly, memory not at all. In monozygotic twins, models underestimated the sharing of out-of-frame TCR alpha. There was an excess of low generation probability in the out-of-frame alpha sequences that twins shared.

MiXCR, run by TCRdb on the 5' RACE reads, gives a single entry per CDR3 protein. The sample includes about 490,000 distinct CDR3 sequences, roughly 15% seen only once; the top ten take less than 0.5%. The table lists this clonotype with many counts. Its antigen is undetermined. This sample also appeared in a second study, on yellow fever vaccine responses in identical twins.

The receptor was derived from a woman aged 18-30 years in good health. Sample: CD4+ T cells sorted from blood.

As DNA, the CDR3 is TGTGCCAGCAGCTTGATCGGACAGGGGGCAGATACGCAGTATTTT. This sequence encodes CASSLIGQGADTQYF. This chain links TRBV5-6 with TRBJ2-3; TRBD1 matches 10 bases. V lost 1 base, J lost 4 bases, and 3 bases stayed unmatched. Germline CDR1 is SGHDT and CDR2 is YYEEEE. The CDR3 length is 15 residues.